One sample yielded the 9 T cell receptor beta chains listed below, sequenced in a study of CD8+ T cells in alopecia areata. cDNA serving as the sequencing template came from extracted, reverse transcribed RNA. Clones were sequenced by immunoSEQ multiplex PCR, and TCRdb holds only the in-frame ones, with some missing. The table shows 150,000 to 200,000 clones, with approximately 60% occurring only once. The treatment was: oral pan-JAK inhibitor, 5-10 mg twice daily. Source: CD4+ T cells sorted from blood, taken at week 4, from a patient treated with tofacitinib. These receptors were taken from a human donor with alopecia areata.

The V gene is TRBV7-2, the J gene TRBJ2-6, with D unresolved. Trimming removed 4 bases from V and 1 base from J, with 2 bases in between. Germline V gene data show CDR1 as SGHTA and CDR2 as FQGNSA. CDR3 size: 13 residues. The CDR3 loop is CASSSSGANVLTF. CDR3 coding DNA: TGTGCCAGCAGCTCTTCTGGGGCCAACGTCCTGACTTTC.

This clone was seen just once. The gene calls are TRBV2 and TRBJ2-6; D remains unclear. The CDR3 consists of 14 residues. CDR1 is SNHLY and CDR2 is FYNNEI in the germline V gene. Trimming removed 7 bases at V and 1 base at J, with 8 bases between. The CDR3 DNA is TGTGCCAGCAATTGGGGTTCTGGGGCCAACGTCCTGACTTTC. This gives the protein CASNWGSGANVLTF.

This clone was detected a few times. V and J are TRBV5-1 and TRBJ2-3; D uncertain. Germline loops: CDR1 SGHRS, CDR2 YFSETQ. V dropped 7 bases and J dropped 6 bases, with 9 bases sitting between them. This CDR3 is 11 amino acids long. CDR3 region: CASGVVDTQYF. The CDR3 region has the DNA TGCGCCAGCGGCGTGGTGGATACGCAGTATTTT.

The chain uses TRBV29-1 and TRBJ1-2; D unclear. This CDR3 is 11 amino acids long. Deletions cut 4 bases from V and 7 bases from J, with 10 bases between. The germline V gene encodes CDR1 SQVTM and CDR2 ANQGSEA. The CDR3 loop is CSVALSGGYTF. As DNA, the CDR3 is TGCAGCGTTGCTCTGTCCGGTGGCTACACCTTC. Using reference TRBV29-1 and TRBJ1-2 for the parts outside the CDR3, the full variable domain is SAVISQKPSRDICQRGTSLTIQCQVDSQVTMMFWYRQQPGQSLTLIATANQGSEATYESGFVIDKFPISRPNLTFSTLTVSNMSPEDSSIYLCSVALSGGYTFGSGTRLTVV.

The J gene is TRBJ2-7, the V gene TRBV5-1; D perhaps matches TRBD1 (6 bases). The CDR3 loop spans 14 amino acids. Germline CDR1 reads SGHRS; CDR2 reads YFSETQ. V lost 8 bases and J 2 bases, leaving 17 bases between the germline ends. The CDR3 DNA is TGCGCCAGTAAGGGTGTGACAGGACCCTACGAGCAGTACTTC. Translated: CASKGVTGPYEQYF. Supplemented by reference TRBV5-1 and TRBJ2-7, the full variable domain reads KAGVTQTPRYLIKTRGQQVTLSCSPISGHRSVSWYQQTPGQGLQFLFEYFSETQRNKGNFPGRFSGRQFSNSRSEMNVSTLELGDSALYLCASKGVTGPYEQYFGPGTRLTVT.

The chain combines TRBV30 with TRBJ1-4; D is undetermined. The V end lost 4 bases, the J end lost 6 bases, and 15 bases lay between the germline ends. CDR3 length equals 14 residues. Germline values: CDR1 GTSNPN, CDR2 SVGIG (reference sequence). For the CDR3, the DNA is TGTGCCTGGAAGGCCCCCCAAGGGCATGAAAAACTGTTTTTT. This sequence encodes CAWKAPQGHEKLFF. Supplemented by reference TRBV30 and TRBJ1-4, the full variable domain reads SQTIHQWPATLVQPVGSPLSLECTVEGTSNPNLYWYRQAAGRGLQLLFYSVGIGQISSEVPQNLSASRPQDRQFILSSKKLLLSDSGFYLCAWKAPQGHEKLFFGSGTQLSVL.

This chain's CDR3 is CASSDQGPGTEAFF. In nucleotides, the CDR3 is TGTGCCAGCAGTGATCAGGGGCCGGGCACTGAAGCTTTCTTT. The chain couples TRBV2 to TRBJ1-1; D possibly corresponds to TRBD1 (6 bases). V was cut by 3 bases and J by 4 bases, with 12 bases left in between. The CDR3 has 14 residues. Germline loops: CDR1 SNHLY, CDR2 FYNNEI.

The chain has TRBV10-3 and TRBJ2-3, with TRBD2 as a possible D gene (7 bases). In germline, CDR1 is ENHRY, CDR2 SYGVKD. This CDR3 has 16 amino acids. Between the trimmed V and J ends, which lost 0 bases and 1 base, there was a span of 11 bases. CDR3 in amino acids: CAISESTGGRTDTQYF. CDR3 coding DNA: TGTGCCATCAGTGAGTCGACGGGGGGCCGCACAGATACGCAGTATTTT.

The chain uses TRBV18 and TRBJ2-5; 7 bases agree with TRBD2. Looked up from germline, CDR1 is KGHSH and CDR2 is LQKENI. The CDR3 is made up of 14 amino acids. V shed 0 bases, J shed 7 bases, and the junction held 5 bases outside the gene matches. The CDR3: CASSPPGGGGTQYF. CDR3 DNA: TGTGCCAGCTCACCACCGGGCGGCGGGGGGACCCAGTACTTC.